This T cell receptor (beta chain) was captured in a study of blood T cell repertoires in COVID-19. At the level of the study: COVID-19 samples collected from the United States, Italy and Spain covered acute and convalescent phases.

Trimming removed 5 bases at V and 3 bases at J, with 14 bases between. Germline loops: CDR1 SGHRS, CDR2 YFSETQ. The CDR3 has 14 residues. Measured with immunoSEQ multiplex PCR; TCRdb has only the in-frame clones, and not every one. The table shows approximately 500,000 clones, with 70% to 90% occurring only once. This receptor was taken from a human donor in a cohort sampled during active COVID-19. The V and J genes are TRBV5-1 and TRBJ2-5, with D possibly matching TRBD1 (6 bases). Sequenced: peripheral blood. In DNA form, the CDR3 reads TGCGCCAGCAGGCCCCCGGCAGGGGAAGAGACCCAGTACTTC. This gives the protein CASRPPAGEETQYF.